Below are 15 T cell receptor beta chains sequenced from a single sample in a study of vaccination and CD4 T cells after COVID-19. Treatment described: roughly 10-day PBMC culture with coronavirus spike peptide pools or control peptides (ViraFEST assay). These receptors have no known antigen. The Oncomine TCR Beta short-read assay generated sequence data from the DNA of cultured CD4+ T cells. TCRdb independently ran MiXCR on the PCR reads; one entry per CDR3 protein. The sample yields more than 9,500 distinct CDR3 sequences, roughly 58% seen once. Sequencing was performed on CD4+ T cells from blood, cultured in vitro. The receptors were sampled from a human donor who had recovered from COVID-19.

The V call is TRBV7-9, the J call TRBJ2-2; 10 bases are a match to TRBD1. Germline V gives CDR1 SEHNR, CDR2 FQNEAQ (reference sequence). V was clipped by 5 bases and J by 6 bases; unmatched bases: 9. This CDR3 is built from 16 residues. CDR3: CASSRPGTGVPGELFF. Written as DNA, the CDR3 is TGTGCCAGCAGCCGGCCCGGGACAGGGGTTCCCGGGGAGCTGTTTTTT.

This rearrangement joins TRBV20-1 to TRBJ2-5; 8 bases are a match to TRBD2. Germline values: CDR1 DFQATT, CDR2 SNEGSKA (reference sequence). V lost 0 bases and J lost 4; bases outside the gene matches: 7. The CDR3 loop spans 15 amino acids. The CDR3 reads CSARDPAGARETQYF. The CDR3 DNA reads TGCAGTGCTAGAGACCCAGCGGGAGCTCGAGAGACCCAGTACTTC.

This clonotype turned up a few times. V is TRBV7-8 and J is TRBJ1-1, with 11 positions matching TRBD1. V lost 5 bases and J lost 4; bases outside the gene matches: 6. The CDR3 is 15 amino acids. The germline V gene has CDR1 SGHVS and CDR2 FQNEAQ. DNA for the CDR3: TGTGCCAGCAGCATCTCCGGGACAGGGGGCACTGAAGCTTTCTTT. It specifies CASSISGTGGTEAFF.

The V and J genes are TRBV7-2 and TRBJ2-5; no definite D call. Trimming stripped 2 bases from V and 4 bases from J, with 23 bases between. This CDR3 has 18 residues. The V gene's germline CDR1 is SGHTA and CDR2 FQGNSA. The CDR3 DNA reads TGTGCCAGCAGCTTAAACCCACCTTTGGCGGTTCCGGGAGAGACCCAGTACTTC. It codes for CASSLNPPLAVPGETQYF.

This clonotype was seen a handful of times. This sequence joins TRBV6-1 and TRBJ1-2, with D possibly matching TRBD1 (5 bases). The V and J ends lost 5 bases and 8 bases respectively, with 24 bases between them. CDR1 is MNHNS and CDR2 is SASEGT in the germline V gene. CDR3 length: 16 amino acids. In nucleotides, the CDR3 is TGTGCCAGCAGTCAGAGGTCCAGGGAACGCTTTGGGGGCTACACCTTC. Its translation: CASSQRSRERFGGYTF.

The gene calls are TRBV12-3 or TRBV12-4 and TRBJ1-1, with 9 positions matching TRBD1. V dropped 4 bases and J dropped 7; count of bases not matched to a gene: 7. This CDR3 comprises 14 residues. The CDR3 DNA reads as TGTGCCAGCAGTTCCTCCCGGGACAGGGTTGAAGCTTTCTTT. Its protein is CASSSSRDRVEAFF.

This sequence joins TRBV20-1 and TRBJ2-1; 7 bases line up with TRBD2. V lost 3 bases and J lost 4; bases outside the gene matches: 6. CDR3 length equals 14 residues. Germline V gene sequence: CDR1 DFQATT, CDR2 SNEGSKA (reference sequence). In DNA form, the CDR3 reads TGCAGTGCTAGGCGGGCGGGAGTATACAATGAGCAGTTCTTC. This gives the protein CSARRAGVYNEQFF.

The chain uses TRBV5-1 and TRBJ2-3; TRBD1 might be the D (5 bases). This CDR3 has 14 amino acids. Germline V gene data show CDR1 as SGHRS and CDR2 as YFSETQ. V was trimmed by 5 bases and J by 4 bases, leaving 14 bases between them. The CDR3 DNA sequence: TGCGCCAGCAGTAGGTCAGGGAATGCAGATACGCAGTATTTT. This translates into CASSRSGNADTQYF. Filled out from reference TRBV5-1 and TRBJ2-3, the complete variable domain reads KAGVTQTPRYLIKTRGQQVTLSCSPISGHRSVSWYQQTPGQGLQFLFEYFSETQRNKGNFPGRFSGRQFSNSRSEMNVSTLELGDSALYLCASSRSGNADTQYFGPGTRLTVL.

The CDR3 coding sequence is TGTGCCAGTAGTACCTCCCGATTAGGATACTTTCCCAATGAGCAGTTCTTC. It is translated as CASSTSRLGYFPNEQFF. This chain uses TRBV19 with TRBJ2-1; D gene uncertain. Germline CDR1 LNHDA, CDR2 SQIVND (reference sequence). Trimming stripped 4 bases from V and 6 bases from J, with 22 bases between. The CDR3 contains 17 residues.

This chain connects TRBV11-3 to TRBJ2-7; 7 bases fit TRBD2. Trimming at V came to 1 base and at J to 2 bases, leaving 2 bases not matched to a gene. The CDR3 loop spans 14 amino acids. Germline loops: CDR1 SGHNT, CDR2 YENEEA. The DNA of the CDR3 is TGTGCCAGCAGCTTAGCAGGGACTACCTACGAGCAGTACTTC. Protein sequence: CASSLAGTTYEQYF.

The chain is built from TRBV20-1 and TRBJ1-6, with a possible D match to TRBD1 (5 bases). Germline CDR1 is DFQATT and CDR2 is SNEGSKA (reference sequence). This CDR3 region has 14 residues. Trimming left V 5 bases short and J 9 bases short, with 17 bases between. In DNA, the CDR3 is TGCAGTGCTCCACAAGGCCAGGGAAGTTCACCCCTCCACTTT. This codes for CSAPQGQGSSPLHF.

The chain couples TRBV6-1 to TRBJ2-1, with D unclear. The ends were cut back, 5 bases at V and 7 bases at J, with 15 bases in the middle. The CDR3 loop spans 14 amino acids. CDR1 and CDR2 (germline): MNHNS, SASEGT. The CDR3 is CASSRALQVNEQFF. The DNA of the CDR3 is TGTGCCAGCAGTCGGGCGCTTCAGGTTAATGAGCAGTTCTTC.

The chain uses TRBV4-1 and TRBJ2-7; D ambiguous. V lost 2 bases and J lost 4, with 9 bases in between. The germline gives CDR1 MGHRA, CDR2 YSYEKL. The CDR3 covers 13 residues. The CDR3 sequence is CASSQPPAYEQYF. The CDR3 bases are TGCGCCAGCAGCCAACCCCCGGCTTACGAGCAGTACTTC.

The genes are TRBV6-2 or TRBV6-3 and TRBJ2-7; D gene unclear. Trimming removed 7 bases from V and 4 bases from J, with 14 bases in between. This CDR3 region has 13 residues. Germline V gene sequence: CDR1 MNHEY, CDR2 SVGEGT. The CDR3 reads CASTSFPSYEQYF. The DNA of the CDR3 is TGTGCCAGCACCTCCTTCCCCAGTTACGAGCAGTACTTC.

The CDR3 loop is CASSLRAGPTYEQYF. CDR3 coding DNA: TGTGCCAGCAGCTTGAGAGCGGGGCCGACCTACGAGCAGTACTTC. This chain joins TRBV7-2 and TRBJ2-7; 7 nucleotides agree with TRBD2. Trimming cost V 3 bases and J 2 bases; bases outside gene matches: 7. This CDR3 comprises 15 residues. Germline CDR1 SGHTA, CDR2 FQGNSA.